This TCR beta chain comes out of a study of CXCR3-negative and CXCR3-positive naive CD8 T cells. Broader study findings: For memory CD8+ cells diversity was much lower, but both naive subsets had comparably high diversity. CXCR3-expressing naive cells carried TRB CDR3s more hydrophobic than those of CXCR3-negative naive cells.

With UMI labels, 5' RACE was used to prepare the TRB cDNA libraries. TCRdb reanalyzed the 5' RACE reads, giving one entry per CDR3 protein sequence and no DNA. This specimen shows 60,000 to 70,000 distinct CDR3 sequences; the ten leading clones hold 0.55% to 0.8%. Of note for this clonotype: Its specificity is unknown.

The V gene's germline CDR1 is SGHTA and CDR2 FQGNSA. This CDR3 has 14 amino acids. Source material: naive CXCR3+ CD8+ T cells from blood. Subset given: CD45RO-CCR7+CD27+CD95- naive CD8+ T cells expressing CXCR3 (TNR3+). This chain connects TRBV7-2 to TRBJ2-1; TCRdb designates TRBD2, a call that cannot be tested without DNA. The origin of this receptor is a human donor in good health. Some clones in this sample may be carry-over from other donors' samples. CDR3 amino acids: CASSLLGDLGEQFF.